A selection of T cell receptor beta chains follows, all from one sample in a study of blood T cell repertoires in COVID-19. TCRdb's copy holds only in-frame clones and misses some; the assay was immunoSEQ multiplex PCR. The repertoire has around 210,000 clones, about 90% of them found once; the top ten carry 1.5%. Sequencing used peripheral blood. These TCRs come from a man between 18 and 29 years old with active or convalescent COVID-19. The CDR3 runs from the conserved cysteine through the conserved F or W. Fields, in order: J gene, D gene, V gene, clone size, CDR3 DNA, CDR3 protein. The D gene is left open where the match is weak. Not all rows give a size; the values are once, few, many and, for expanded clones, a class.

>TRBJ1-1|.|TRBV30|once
TGTGCCTGGAGGGGGCGGGGCACGAGCACTGAAGCTTTCTTT
CAWRGRGTSTEAFF
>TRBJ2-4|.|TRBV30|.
TGTGCCTGGAGTAAAGGACAGAAAAACATTCAGTACTTC
CAWSKGQKNIQYF
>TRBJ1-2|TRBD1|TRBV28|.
TGTGCCAGCAGTCCCCTCGCCGGGACAGGGGCCTATGGCTACACCTTC
CASSPLAGTGAYGYTF
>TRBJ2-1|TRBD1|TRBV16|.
TGTGCCAGCAGCCAATGGGGCAGGGGGCCGCCGGGTGAGCAGTTCTTC
CASSQWGRGPPGEQFF
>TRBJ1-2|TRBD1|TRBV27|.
TGTGCCAGCAGTGGACAGGGGGCTATCTATGGCTACACCTTC
CASSGQGAIYGYTF
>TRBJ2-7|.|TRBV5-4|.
TGTGCCAGCAGCTTGACAGGATTTCCGTCCTACGAGCAGTACTTC
CASSLTGFPSYEQYF
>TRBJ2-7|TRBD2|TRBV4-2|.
TGTGCCAGCAGCCCGAGCGGGAGCTCCTACGAGCAGTACTTC
CASSPSGSSYEQYF
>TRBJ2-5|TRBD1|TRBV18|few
TGTGCCAGCTCAGCCCGGACAGGGAAAGAGACCCAGTACTTC
CASSARTGKETQYF
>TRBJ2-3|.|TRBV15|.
TGTGCCACCAGCAGACCCCTCCTAAGCGGGAGCACAGATACGCAGTATTTT
CATSRPLLSGSTDTQYF
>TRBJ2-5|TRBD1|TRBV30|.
TGTGCCTGGAGTGTAAACAGGGGGATAGAGACCCAGTACTTC
CAWSVNRGIETQYF
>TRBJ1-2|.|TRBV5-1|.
TGCGCCAGCAGCTTTTCGGGAGGTCGAGACTATGGCTACACCTTC
CASSFSGGRDYGYTF
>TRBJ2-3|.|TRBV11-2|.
TGTGCCAGCGCGGGGATGAGGACAGATACGCAGTATTTT
CASAGMRTDTQYF
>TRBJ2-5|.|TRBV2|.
TGTGCCAGCAGTACAGGGTTACAAGAGACCCAGTACTTC
CASSTGLQETQYF
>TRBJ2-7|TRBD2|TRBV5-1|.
TGCGCCAGCAGCTCAACCGGGACTAGCTACGAGCAGTACTTC
CASSSTGTSYEQYF
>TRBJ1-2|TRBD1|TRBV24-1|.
TGTGCCACCGGAGGACAGGGCAACTATGGCTACACCTTC
CATGGQGNYGYTF
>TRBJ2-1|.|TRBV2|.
TGTGCCAGCAGTGCTCCCTCTAAAGGGGGCAATGAGCAGTTCTTC
CASSAPSKGGNEQFF
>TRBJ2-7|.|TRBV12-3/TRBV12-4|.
TGTGCCAGCAGTTTATTCAGGCGCGAGCAGTACTTC
CASSLFRREQYF
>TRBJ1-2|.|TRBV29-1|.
TGCAGCGTTGATAGGGAGGGACCCTTCTATGGCTACACCTTC
CSVDREGPFYGYTF
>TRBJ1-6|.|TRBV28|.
TGTGCCAGCGCTACCGGGGGAAGTCGAAATTCACCCCTCCACTTT
CASATGGSRNSPLHF
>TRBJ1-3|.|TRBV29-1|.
TGCAGCGCCAGAGGAGATGGAAACACCATATATTTT
CSARGDGNTIYF
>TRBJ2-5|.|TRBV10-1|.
TGCGCCAGCAGTGAGACGCCCGGTCCCCAAGAGACCCAGTACTTC
CASSETPGPQETQYF
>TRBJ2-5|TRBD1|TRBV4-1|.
TGCGCCAGCAGCCAAGACGGGACAGGGTTTGTGAAGACCCAGTACTTC
CASSQDGTGFVKTQYF
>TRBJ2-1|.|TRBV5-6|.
TGTGCCAGCAGCTTGGTGGCGAGGGATAGTAGTGAGCAGTTCTTC
CASSLVARDSSEQFF
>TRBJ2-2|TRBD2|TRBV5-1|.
TGCGCCAGCAGCCCCTTCCGGGAGGGTTCCGGGGAGCTGTTTTTT
CASSPFREGSGELFF
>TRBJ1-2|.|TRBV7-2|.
TGTGCCAGCAGCTTGCACGGTGCTAACTATGGCTACACCTTC
CASSLHGANYGYTF
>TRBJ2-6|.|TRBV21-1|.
TGTGCCAGCAGCAAAATACCCAGACAGTCTGGGGCCAACGTCCTGACTTTC
CASSKIPRQSGANVLTF
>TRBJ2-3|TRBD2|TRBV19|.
TGTGCCAGTACTAGCGGGAGATCCCCAGATACGCAGTATTTT
CASTSGRSPDTQYF
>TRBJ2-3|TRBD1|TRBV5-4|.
TGTGCCAGCAGTTCCGGGACAGTTAGCACAGATACGCAGTATTTT
CASSSGTVSTDTQYF
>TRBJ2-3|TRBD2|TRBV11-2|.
TGTGCCAGCAGCTTAGGGGCACTAGCGCTCTTAGATACGCAGTATTTT
CASSLGALALLDTQYF
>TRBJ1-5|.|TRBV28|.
TGTGCCAGCAGATCTAATCAGCCCCAGCATTTT
CASRSNQPQHF
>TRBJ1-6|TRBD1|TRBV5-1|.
TGCGCCAGCAGCTTTGCGGACAGGGTTGATTCACCCCTCCACTTT
CASSFADRVDSPLHF
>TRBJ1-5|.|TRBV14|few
TGTGCCAGCAGCCAAGGGCCCAATCAGCCCCAGCATTTT
CASSQGPNQPQHF
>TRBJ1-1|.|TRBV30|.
TGTGCCTGGAGTACCCTGGCAGGGGCTAAGAACACTGAAGCTTTCTTT
CAWSTLAGAKNTEAFF
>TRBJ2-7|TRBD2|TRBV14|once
TGTGCCAGCAGCCAAGGTCGGCTAGCGGGAGCCCCCTACGAGCAGTACTTC
CASSQGRLAGAPYEQYF
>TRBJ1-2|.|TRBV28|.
TGTGCCAGCAGTTTGGCCGGAGCTGGCTACACCTTC
CASSLAGAGYTF
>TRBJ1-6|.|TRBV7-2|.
TGTGCCAGCAGCTTTTTCCCAGGGTTTTCACCCCTCCACTTT
CASSFFPGFSPLHF
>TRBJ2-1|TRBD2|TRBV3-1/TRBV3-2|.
TGTGCCAGCAGCCAAGCGCGGGGGAAAGTTTACAATGAGCAGTTCTTC
CASSQARGKVYNEQFF
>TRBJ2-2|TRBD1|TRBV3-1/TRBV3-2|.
TGTGCCAGCAGCCAGGTGACAGGGAGAGGCGGGGAGCTGTTTTTT
CASSQVTGRGGELFF
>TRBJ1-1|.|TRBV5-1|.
TGCGCCAGCAGCTCGTGGTTCGAGGGCGGGAACACTGAAGCTTTCTTT
CASSSWFEGGNTEAFF
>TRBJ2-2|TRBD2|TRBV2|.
TGTGCCAGCCGACTTTTAGCGGGAGTTGGTACCGGGGAGCTGTTTTTT
CASRLLAGVGTGELFF
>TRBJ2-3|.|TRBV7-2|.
TGTGCCAGCAGCCGCCTGTCTGCGATTAGCACAGATACGCAGTATTTT
CASSRLSAISTDTQYF
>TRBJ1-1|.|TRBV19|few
TGTGCCAGTAGCAAGGACGGAGGTTACACTGAAGCTTTCTTT
CASSKDGGYTEAFF
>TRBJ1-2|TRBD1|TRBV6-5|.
TGTGCCAGCAGTCCTAGAACCACAGGGGGCGGTGGCTACACCTTC
CASSPRTTGGGGYTF
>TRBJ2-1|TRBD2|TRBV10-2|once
TGCGCCAGCACCGAAGAGGGACTAGCGGCCAATGAGCAGTTCTTC
CASTEEGLAANEQFF
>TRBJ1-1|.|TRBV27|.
TGTGCCAGCAGTTTAATTTGGGACACAAAAGACACTGAAGCTTTCTTT
CASSLIWDTKDTEAFF
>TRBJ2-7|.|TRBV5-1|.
TGCGCCAGCAGCCCGGGGGACGCCCCTCAGGGCTACGAGCAGTACTTC
CASSPGDAPQGYEQYF
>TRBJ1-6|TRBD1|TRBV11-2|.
TGTGCCAGCAGACCGACCGGGACAGACCCGTTTAATTCACCCCTCCACTTT
CASRPTGTDPFNSPLHF
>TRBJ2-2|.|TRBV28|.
TGTGCCAGCAGTTTATCCGGGACCGGGGAGCTGTTTTTT
CASSLSGTGELFF
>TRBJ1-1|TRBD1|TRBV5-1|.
TGCGCCAGCAGCTTGGGGGACAGGGATGAAGCTTTCTTT
CASSLGDRDEAFF
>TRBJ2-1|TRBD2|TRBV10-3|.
TGTGCCATCAGAAGGACTAGCGAGTCCAATGAGCAGTTCTTC
CAIRRTSESNEQFF
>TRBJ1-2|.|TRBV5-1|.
TGCGCCAGCAGCTCCGCGGGTACCGGCTATGGCTACACCTTC
CASSSAGTGYGYTF
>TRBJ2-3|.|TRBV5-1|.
TGCGCCAGCAGCTTGGCGTCTACTAGCACAGATACGCAGTATTTT
CASSLASTSTDTQYF
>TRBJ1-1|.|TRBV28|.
TGTGCCAGCAGTTTACGGGTAGGGGCGAATTCGAACACTGAAGCTTTCTTT
CASSLRVGANSNTEAFF
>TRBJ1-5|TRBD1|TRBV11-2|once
TGTGCCAGCAGCTTAGAAGGCCGCTCAGGGGGGCCCCAGCATTTT
CASSLEGRSGGPQHF